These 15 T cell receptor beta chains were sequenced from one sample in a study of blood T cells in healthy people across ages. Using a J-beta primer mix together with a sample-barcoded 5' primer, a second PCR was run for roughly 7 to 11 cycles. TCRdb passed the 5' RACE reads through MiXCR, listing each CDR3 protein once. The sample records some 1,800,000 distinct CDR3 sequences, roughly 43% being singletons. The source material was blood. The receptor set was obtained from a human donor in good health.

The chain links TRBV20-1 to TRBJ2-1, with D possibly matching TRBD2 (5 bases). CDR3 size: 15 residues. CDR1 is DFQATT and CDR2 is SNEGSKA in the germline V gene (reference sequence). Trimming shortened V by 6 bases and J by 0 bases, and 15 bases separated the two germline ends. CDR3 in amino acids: CSAPVLGSSYNEQFF. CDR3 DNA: TGCAGTGCCCCCGTGCTAGGGAGCTCCTACAATGAGCAGTTCTTC.

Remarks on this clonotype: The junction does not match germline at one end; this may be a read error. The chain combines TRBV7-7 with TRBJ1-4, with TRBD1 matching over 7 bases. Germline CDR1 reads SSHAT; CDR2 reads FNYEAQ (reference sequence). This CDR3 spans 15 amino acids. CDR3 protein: CASSWGTAANEKLFF. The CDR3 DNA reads TGTGCTAGCAGCTGGGGGACAGCAGCTAATGAAAAACTGTTTTTT.

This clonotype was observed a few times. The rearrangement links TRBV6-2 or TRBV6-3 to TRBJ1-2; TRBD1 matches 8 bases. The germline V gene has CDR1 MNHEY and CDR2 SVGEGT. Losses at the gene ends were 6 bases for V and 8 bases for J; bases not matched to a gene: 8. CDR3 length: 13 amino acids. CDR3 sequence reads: CASSQRQGKGYTF. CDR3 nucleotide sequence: TGTGCCAGCAGCCAACGACAGGGGAAAGGCTACACCTTC.

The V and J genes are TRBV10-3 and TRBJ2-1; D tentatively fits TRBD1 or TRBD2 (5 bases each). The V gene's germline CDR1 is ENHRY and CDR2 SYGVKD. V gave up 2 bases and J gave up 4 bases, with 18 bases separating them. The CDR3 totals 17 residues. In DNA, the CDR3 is TGTGCCATCAGTGAGGAGACCGGGACCCCAATGTACAATGAGCAGTTCTTC. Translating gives CAISEETGTPMYNEQFF.

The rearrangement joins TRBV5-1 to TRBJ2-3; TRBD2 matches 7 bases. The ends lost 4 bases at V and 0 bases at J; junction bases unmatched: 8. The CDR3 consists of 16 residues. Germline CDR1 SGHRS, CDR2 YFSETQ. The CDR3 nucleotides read TGCGCCAGCAGCCTGACCGGGACTACTAGCACAGATACGCAGTATTTT. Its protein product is CASSLTGTTSTDTQYF.

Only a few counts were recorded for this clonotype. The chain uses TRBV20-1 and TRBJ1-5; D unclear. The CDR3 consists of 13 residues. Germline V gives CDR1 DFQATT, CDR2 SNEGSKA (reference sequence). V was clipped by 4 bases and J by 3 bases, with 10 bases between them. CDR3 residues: CSAIGHYNQPQHF. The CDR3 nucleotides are TGCAGTGCTATCGGGCACTACAATCAGCCCCAGCATTTT.

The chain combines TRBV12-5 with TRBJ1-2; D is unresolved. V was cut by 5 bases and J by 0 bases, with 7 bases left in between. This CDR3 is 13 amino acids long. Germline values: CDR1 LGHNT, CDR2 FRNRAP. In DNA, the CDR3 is TGTGCTAGTGGTGTGTTAGCTAACTATGGCTACACCTTC. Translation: CASGVLANYGYTF.

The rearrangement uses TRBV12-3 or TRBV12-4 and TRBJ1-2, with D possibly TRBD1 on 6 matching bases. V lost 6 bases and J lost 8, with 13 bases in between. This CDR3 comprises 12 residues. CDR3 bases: TGTGCCAGCAGGGAACAGGGCTACGGCTACACCTTC. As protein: CASREQGYGYTF.

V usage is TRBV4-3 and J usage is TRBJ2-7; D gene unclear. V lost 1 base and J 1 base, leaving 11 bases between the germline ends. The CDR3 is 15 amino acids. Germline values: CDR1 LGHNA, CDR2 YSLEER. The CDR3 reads CASSQGRRFSYEQYF. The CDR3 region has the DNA TGCGCCAGCAGCCAAGGCCGACGGTTTTCCTACGAGCAGTACTTC.

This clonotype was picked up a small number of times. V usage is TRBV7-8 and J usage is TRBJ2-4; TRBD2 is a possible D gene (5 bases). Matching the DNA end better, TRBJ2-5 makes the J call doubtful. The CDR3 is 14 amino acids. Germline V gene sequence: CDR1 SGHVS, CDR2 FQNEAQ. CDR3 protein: CASSSALAGETQYF. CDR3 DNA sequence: TGTGCCAGCAGCTCAGCCCTAGCCGGTGAGACCCAGTACTTC.

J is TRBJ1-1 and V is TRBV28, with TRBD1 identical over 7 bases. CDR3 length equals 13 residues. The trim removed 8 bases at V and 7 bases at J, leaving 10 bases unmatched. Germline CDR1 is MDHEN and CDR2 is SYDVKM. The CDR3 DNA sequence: TGTGCCAGCGCTACCGGGACAGCGATTGAAGCTTTCTTT. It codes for CASATGTAIEAFF.

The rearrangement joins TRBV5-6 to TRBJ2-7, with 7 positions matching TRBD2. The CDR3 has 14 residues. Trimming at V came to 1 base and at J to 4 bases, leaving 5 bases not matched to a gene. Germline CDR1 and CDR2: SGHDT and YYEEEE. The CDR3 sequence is CASSLQSGGYEQYF. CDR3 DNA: TGTGCCAGCAGCTTGCAATCGGGGGGTTACGAGCAGTACTTC.

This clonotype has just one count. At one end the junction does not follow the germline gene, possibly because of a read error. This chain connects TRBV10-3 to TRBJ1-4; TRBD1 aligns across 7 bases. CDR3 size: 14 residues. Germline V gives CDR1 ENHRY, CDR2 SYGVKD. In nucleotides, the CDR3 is TGTGCCGTCAGTACCGGGACAGCAAATGAAAAACTGTTTTTT. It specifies CAVSTGTANEKLFF.

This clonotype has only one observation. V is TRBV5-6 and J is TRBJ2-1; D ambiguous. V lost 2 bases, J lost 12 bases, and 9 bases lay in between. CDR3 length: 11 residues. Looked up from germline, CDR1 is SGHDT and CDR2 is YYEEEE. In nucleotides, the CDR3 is TGTGCCAGCAGCTTTAATGATGGGCAGTTCTTC. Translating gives CASSFNDGQFF.

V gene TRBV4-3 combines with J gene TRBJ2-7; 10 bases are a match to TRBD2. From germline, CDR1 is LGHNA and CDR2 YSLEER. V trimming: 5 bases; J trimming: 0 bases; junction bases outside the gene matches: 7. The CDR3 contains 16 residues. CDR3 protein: CASSEIAGGDSYEQYF. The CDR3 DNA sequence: TGCGCCAGCAGCGAAATAGCGGGGGGCGACTCCTACGAGCAGTACTTC.